What follows are 21 T cell receptor beta chains derived from one specimen sequenced in a study of blood T cell repertoires in COVID-19. Here immunoSEQ multiplex PCR was the method, and the copy in TCRdb shows in-frame clones only, minus some. The sample records under 250,000 clones, about 91% being singletons. The sample consisted of peripheral blood. These receptors were collected from a man aged 80 or over with acute or convalescent COVID-19.

The rearrangement links TRBV11-2 to TRBJ2-1; TRBD2 matches at 11 bases. Germline V lookup: CDR1 SGHAT, CDR2 FQNNGV. V was pared by 6 bases and J by 4 bases, with 5 bases of the junction left unmatched. The length of the CDR3 is 15 residues. The CDR3 loop is CASRPLAGGYNEQFF. In nucleotides, the CDR3 is TGTGCCAGCAGACCCCTAGCGGGGGGATACAATGAGCAGTTCTTC.

V usage is TRBV7-9 and J usage is TRBJ1-5, with D hard to call. V dropped 5 bases and J dropped 2 bases, with 7 bases sitting between them. This CDR3 is 13 amino acids long. Germline values: CDR1 SEHNR, CDR2 FQNEAQ (reference sequence). Here the CDR3 reads CASSQLGNQPQHF. DNA of the CDR3: TGTGCCAGCAGCCAACTTGGCAATCAGCCCCAGCATTTT.

The chain joins TRBV19 to TRBJ1-2; 7 bases match TRBD1. Trimming at V came to 5 bases and at J to 7 bases, leaving 19 bases not matched to a gene. Germline loops: CDR1 LNHDA, CDR2 SQIVND (reference sequence). The CDR3 length is 17 residues. The CDR3 sequence: CASSPFAPQGRGSGYTF. CDR3 nucleotide sequence: TGTGCCAGTAGTCCTTTCGCGCCACAGGGGCGGGGAAGTGGCTACACCTTC.

This chain uses TRBV5-1 with TRBJ2-2, with D possibly being TRBD1 (5 bases). CDR1 is SGHRS and CDR2 is YFSETQ in the germline V gene. The CDR3 length is 16 residues. V was pared by 6 bases and J by 5 bases, with 20 bases between. CDR3 amino acids: CASNRDSFQRTGELFF. CDR3 bases: TGCGCCAGCAACAGAGACAGTTTCCAGAGGACCGGGGAGCTGTTTTTT.

The V gene is TRBV5-1, the J gene TRBJ1-1; D call uncertain. The CDR3 runs 13 residues. Germline-derived CDR1 and CDR2 are SGHRS and YFSETQ. The V and J ends lost 4 bases and 0 bases respectively, with 7 bases between them. As DNA, the CDR3 is TGCGCCAGCAGCCGGTCCCTGAACACTGAAGCTTTCTTT. The encoded protein is CASSRSLNTEAFF.

This chain links TRBV10-3 with TRBJ2-1, with 7 nucleotides matching TRBD2. Germline V gene data show CDR1 as ENHRY and CDR2 as SYGVKD. This CDR3 is 15 amino acids long. V shed 3 bases, J shed 6 bases, and the junction held 8 bases outside the gene matches. CDR3 in DNA: TGTGCCATCAGTGAACTAGGACTAGGGTTCAATGAGCAGTTCTTC. Translating it yields CAISELGLGFNEQFF.

The chain joins TRBV7-9 to TRBJ1-2; TRBD1 matches 8 bases. Germline assignment: CDR1 SEHNR and CDR2 FQNEAQ (reference sequence). V lost 4 bases, J lost 5 bases, and 12 bases stayed unmatched. The CDR3 is 16 residues long. This CDR3 is CASSSPEETGVYGYTF. In DNA form, the CDR3 reads TGTGCCAGCAGCTCCCCGGAGGAGACAGGGGTTTATGGCTACACCTTC.

This sequence joins TRBV3-1 (or the pseudogene TRBV3-2) and TRBJ1-5; D possibly corresponds to TRBD1 (5 bases). Trimming shortened V by 4 bases and J by 4 bases, and 11 bases separated the two germline ends. Germline CDR1 LGHDT, CDR2 YNNKEL (reference sequence). The CDR3 length is 14 residues. The CDR3 region has the DNA TGTGCCAGCAGCCTCCAGGGATCAAATCAGCCCCAGCATTTT. It codes for CASSLQGSNQPQHF.

V gene TRBV6-5 combines with J gene TRBJ2-7; tentatively, D is TRBD1 (6 bases). Trimming stripped 5 bases from V and 2 bases from J, with 16 bases between. There are 15 residues in the CDR3. Germline CDR1 is MNHEY and CDR2 is SVGAGI. Written as DNA, the CDR3 is TGTGCCAGCAGTCTGACTCAGGGGCCCACCTACGAGCAGTACTTC. Amino acids: CASSLTQGPTYEQYF.

V gene TRBV6-4 combines with J gene TRBJ2-3; the D is unclear. Trimming removed 4 bases at V and 1 base at J, with 6 bases between. The CDR3 extends over 13 amino acids. Germline V lookup: CDR1 MRHNA, CDR2 SNTAGT. CDR3: CASSATRTDTQYF. In nucleotides, the CDR3 is TGTGCCAGCAGTGCTACTCGCACAGATACGCAGTATTTT.

CDR3 coding DNA: TGTGCCAGCAGCGTAGTAGGACTAGGGGGCCAAGAGACCCAGTACTTC. This encodes CASSVVGLGGQETQYF. The gene calls are TRBV9 and TRBJ2-5; TRBD2 might be the D (7 bases). Trimming took 0 bases from V and 1 from J, leaving 13 bases between them. The germline CDR1 and CDR2 sequences are SGDLS and YYNGEE. The CDR3 spans 16 residues.

This sequence joins TRBV3-1 (or the pseudogene TRBV3-2) and TRBJ2-2, with a possible D match to TRBD1 (6 bases). Deletions cut 4 bases from V and 0 bases from J, with 18 bases between. This CDR3 region has 18 residues. Germline V lookup: CDR1 LGHDT, CDR2 YNNKEL (reference sequence). The CDR3 here is CASSLRSKGQANTGELFF. In DNA, the CDR3 is TGTGCCAGCAGCCTTCGATCGAAGGGACAAGCGAACACCGGGGAGCTGTTTTTT.

This chain joins TRBV3-1 (or the pseudogene TRBV3-2) and TRBJ1-1; D unresolved. Trimming removed 1 base from V and 0 bases from J, with 9 bases in between. CDR1 LGHDT and CDR2 YNNKEL come from the germline V gene (reference sequence). The CDR3 has 15 amino acids. CDR3 loop: CASSQGASLNTEAFF. CDR3 nucleotide sequence: TGTGCCAGCAGCCAAGGAGCTAGTTTGAACACTGAAGCTTTCTTT.

The sample holds a few counts of this clone. The chain employs TRBV25-1 and TRBJ1-3, with a weak D call TRBD1 (6 bases). There are 16 residues in the CDR3. Germline CDR1 reads MGHDK; CDR2 reads SYGVNS. Trimming pared 9 bases from V and 0 bases from J, leaving 18 bases between. CDR3 DNA: TGTGCCAGGATCCCTGGGGGGGCCTTCTCTGGAAACACCATATATTTT. It codes for CARIPGGAFSGNTIYF. Drawing the rest from reference TRBV25-1 and TRBJ1-3, the complete variable domain is EADIYQTPRYLVIGTGKKITLECSQTMGHDKMYWYQQDPGMELHLIHYSYGVNSTEKGDLSSESTVSRIRTEHFPLTLESARPSHTSQYLCARIPGGAFSGNTIYFGEGSWLTVV.

J is TRBJ2-5 and V is TRBV9; 9 nucleotides align to TRBD1. V dropped 0 bases and J dropped 5; count of bases not matched to a gene: 8. This CDR3 comprises 16 residues. Looked up from germline, CDR1 is SGDLS and CDR2 is YYNGEE. For the CDR3, the DNA is TGTGCCAGCAGCGTAGGTTCCGGGACAGGGAAGGAGACCCAGTACTTC. As protein: CASSVGSGTGKETQYF. The full variable domain, in which reference TRBV9 and TRBJ2-5 provide the parts outside the CDR3, is DSGVTQTPKHLITATGQRVTLRCSPRSGDLSVYWYQQSLDQGLQFLIQYYNGEERAKGNILERFSAQQFPDLHSELNLSSLELGDSALYFCASSVGSGTGKETQYFGPGTRLLVL.

The chain links TRBV9 to TRBJ2-2, with 8 bases matching TRBD1. In germline, CDR1 is SGDLS, CDR2 YYNGEE. The length of the CDR3 is 14 residues. Trimming at V came to 0 bases and at J to 9 bases, leaving 4 bases not matched to a gene. The CDR3 loop is CASSVGTGPRELFF. CDR3 bases: TGTGCCAGCAGCGTAGGGACAGGGCCACGGGAGCTGTTTTTT.

The gene calls are TRBV7-2 and TRBJ1-1; possibly TRBD1 for D (6 bases). CDR1 is SGHTA and CDR2 is FQGNSA in the germline V gene. Trimming shortened V by 5 bases and J by 5 bases, and 15 bases separated the two germline ends. The CDR3 covers 14 residues. The CDR3 region is CASSTRTEETEAFF. The CDR3 DNA is TGTGCCAGCAGCACTCGGACAGAAGAGACTGAAGCTTTCTTT.

The CDR3 region has the DNA TGTGCCAGCAGCCAAAGACAGGGGGCCGGAAGGGTTAATGAAAAACTGTTTTTT. This sequence encodes CASSQRQGAGRVNEKLFF. The V call is TRBV7-2, the J call TRBJ1-4, with TRBD1 identical over 10 bases. The J segment lost 4 bases and the V segment lost 5 bases, leaving 13 bases of the junction unmatched. CDR1 is SGHTA, CDR2 FQGNSA, per germline. This CDR3 has 18 residues.

This clone was recorded only once. The chain uses TRBV19 and TRBJ2-2; 11 bases agree with TRBD2. CDR3 size: 14 residues. The germline V gene encodes CDR1 LNHDA and CDR2 SQIVND (reference sequence). V dropped 7 bases and J dropped 6; count of bases not matched to a gene: 4. CDR3 amino acids: CASISGRASGELFF. DNA of the CDR3: TGTGCCAGTATTAGCGGGAGGGCGTCCGGGGAGCTGTTTTTT.

The rearrangement links TRBV18 to TRBJ2-3; TRBD1 matches at 10 bases. The V gene's germline CDR1 is KGHSH and CDR2 LQKENI. J gave up 2 bases and V 3 bases, and 5 bases lay outside the gene matches. The CDR3 consists of 16 residues. The chain's CDR3 is CASSPSTGGNTDTQYF. As DNA, the CDR3 is TGTGCCAGCTCACCCTCGACAGGGGGCAACACAGATACGCAGTATTTT.

This rearrangement joins TRBV6-1 to TRBJ1-2; no definite D call. Germline lookup yields CDR1 MNHNS and CDR2 SASEGT. The CDR3 has 15 residues. The V end lost 0 bases, the J end lost 4 bases, and 12 bases lay between the germline ends. The CDR3 nucleotides read TGTGCCAGCAGTGAAGCGCGTGTCTCAGGCTATGGCTACACCTTC. Protein sequence: CASSEARVSGYGYTF.